The present T cell receptor (beta chain) was sequenced within a study of regulatory T cells in long-lasting Graves disease. Time point in this sample: newly diagnosed GD, antithyroid drugs for less than 3 months. The TCR library was prepared using RNA isolated from PBMCs. HTBI primers from iRepertoire and Arm-PCR of CDR3 regions yielded the TCR beta libraries. TCRdb re-called the multiplex PCR reads through MiXCR, storing one row per CDR3 protein. Of around 250,000 distinct CDR3 sequences in the sample, approximately 18% were seen once. The germline gives CDR1 MNHNY, CDR2 SVGAGI (reference sequence). The CDR3 runs to 17 residues. Trimming shortened V by 0 bases and J by 5 bases, and 19 bases separated the two germline ends. This clonotype was seen only a few times. The sample also formed part of further work on T cells in Graves' hyperthyroidism and ophthalmopathy.

The receptor was isolated from a woman in her twenties or thirties with Graves disease. J is TRBJ1-2 and V is TRBV6-6, with a tentative D call TRBD1 (6 bases). Material: peripheral blood mononuclear cells (PBMCs), obtained at new diagnosis, from a patient treated with antithyroid drugs. CDR3 in amino acids: CASSYSGQRGSAYGYTF. DNA of the CDR3: TGTGCCAGCAGTTACTCGGGGCAGAGGGGGTCCGCATATGGCTACACCTTC.